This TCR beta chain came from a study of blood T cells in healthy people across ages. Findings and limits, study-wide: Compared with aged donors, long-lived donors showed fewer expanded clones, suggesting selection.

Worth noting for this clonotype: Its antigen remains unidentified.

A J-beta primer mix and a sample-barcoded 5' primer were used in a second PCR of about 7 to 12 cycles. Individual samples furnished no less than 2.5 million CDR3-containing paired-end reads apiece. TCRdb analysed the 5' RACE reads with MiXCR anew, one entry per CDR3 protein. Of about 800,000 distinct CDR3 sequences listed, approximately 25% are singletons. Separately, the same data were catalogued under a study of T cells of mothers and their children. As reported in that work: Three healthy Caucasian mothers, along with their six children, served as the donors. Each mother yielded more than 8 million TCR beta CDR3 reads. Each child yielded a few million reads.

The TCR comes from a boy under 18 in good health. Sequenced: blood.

The CDR3 bases are TGTGCCAGCACACCAGGACAGCTAGAGACCCAGTACTTC. It codes for CASTPGQLETQYF. The chain couples TRBV7-9 to TRBJ2-5; TRBD1 might be the D (6 bases). CDR3 length: 13 residues. V lost 7 bases to trimming and J lost 4 bases, with 13 bases between them. From germline, CDR1 is SEHNR and CDR2 FQNEAQ (reference sequence).